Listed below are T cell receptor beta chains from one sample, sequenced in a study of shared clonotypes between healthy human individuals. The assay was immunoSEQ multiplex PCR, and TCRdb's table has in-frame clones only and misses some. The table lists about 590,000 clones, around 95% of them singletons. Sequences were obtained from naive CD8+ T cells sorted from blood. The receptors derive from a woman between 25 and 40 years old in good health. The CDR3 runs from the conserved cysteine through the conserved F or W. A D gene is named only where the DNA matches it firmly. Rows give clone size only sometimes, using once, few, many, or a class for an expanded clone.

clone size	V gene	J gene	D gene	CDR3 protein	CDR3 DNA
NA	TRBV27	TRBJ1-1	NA	CASSVASKNTEAFF	TGTGCCAGCAGCGTCGCCAGCAAGAACACTGAAGCTTTCTTT
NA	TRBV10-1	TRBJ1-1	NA	CASSESRLGNTEAFF	TGCGCCAGCAGTGAGTCTCGCTTGGGGAACACTGAAGCTTTCTTT
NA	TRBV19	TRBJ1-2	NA	CASSSFGDLYGYTF	TGTGCCAGTAGTAGCTTCGGGGACCTCTATGGCTACACCTTC
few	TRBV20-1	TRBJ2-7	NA	CSAPFAYEQYF	TGCAGTGCTCCCTTCGCCTACGAGCAGTACTTC
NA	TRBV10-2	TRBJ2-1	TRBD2	CASSDLGTSYYNEQFF	TGCGCCAGCAGTGACCTCGGGACTAGCTACTACAATGAGCAGTTCTTC
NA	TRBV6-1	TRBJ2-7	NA	CASSEGWGDYEQYF	TGTGCCAGCAGTGAAGGGTGGGGTGACTACGAGCAGTACTTC
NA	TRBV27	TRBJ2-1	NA	CASSLSRRVDNEQFF	TGTGCCAGCAGTTTAAGTAGGCGGGTTGACAATGAGCAGTTCTTC
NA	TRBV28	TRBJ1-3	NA	CASSLGTISGNTIYF	TGTGCCAGCAGTTTGGGCACGATCTCTGGAAACACCATATATTTT
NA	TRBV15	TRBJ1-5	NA	CATSRERITSNQPQHF	TGTGCCACCAGCAGAGAAAGAATAACTAGCAATCAGCCCCAGCATTTT
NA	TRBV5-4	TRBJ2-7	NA	CASSLRGQVGPYDPYEQYF	TGTGCCAGCAGCTTGAGGGGTCAGGTCGGCCCATACGACCCCTACGAGCAGTACTTC
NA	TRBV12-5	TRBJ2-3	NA	CASGIAVTDTQYF	TGTGCTAGTGGGATAGCGGTCACAGATACGCAGTATTTT
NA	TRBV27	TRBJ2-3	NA	CASSDPLDTQYF	TGTGCCAGCAGCGACCCCCTAGATACGCAGTATTTT
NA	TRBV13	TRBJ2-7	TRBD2	CASSSSGNSTYEQYF	TGTGCCAGCAGTTCTAGCGGGAACTCTACCTACGAGCAGTACTTC
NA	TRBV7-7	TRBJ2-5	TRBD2	CASSERLAGIYQETQYF	TGTGCCAGCAGCGAGAGACTAGCGGGCATCTACCAAGAGACCCAGTACTTC
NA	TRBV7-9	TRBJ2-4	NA	CASSPITPRGGNAKNIQYF	TGTGCCAGCAGCCCTATTACCCCTCGTGGGGGGAACGCCAAAAACATTCAGTACTTC
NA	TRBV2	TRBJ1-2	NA	CARLDGGEGYTF	TGTGCCAGGTTGGACGGTGGTGAGGGCTACACCTTC
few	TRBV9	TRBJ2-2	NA	CASRGEAGRTGELFF	TGTGCCAGCAGGGGAGAGGCAGGGCGAACCGGGGAGCTGTTTTTT
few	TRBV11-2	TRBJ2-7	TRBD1	CASSFGTGGHEQYF	TGTGCCAGCAGCTTCGGGACAGGGGGCCACGAGCAGTACTTC
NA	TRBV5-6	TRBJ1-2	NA	CASSLGQDYGYTF	TGTGCCAGCAGCTTGGGGCAGGACTATGGCTACACCTTC
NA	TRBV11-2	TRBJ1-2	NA	CASSPPREGYTF	TGTGCCAGCAGCCCACCTCGGGAAGGCTACACCTTC
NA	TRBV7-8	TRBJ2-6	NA	CASSLIEGRALSGANVLTF	TGTGCCAGCAGCTTAATAGAGGGCAGGGCCCTCTCTGGGGCCAACGTCCTGACTTTC
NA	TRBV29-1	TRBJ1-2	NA	CSADRRGQNGYTF	TGCAGCGCCGACCGGAGGGGCCAGAATGGCTACACCTTC
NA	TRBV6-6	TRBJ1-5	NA	CASSLRPEYSNQPQHF	TGTGCCAGCAGTCTACGACCCGAATATAGCAATCAGCCCCAGCATTTT
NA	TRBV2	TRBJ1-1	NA	CASSGTNMNTEAFF	TGTGCCAGCTCCGGGACAAATATGAACACTGAAGCTTTCTTT
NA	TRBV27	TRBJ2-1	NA	CASSLSGNEQFF	TGTGCCAGCAGTTTATCGGGGAATGAGCAGTTCTTC
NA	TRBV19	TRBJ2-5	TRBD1	CASSIQGAFPEETQYF	TGTGCCAGTAGTATACAGGGGGCGTTCCCCGAAGAGACCCAGTACTTC
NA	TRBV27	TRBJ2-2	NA	CASSFRITGELFF	TGTGCCAGCAGTTTCCGTATAACCGGGGAGCTGTTTTTT
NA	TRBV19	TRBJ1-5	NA	CASSMEGVGNQPQHF	TGTGCCAGTAGTATGGAGGGAGTAGGCAATCAGCCCCAGCATTTT
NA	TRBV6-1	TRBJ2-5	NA	CASSETQGTGETQYF	TGTGCCAGCAGTGAAACCCAGGGGACGGGGGAGACCCAGTACTTC
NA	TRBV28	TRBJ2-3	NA	CASSLFDTQYF	TGTGCCAGCAGTTTATTCGATACGCAGTATTTT
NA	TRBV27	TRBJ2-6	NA	CASSSALSGANVLTF	TGTGCCAGCAGTTCGGCGCTCTCTGGGGCCAACGTCCTGACTTTC
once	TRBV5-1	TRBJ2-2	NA	CASSLVSSGTGELFF	TGCGCCAGCAGCTTGGTCTCGAGCGGCACCGGGGAGCTGTTTTTT
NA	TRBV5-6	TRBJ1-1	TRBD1	CASSLPGGTEAFF	TGTGCCAGCAGCTTGCCAGGGGGCACTGAAGCTTTCTTT
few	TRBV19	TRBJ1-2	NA	CASSEDTF	TGTGCCAGTAGTGAGGACACCTTC
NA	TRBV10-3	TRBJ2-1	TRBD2	CAISDGSGAYNEQFF	TGTGCCATCAGTGATGGGAGCGGGGCCTACAATGAGCAGTTCTTC
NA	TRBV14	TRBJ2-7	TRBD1	CASSQGTGYEQYF	TGTGCCAGCAGCCAAGGGACAGGCTACGAGCAGTACTTC
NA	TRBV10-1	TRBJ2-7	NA	CASSASEGPTYEQYF	TGCGCCAGCAGTGCCTCGGAGGGCCCTACCTACGAGCAGTACTTC
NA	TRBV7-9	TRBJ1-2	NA	CASSLSTSWYGYTF	TGTGCCAGCAGCTTAAGCACAAGTTGGTATGGCTACACCTTC
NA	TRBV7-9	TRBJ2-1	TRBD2	CASGLALNEQFF	TGTGCCAGCGGACTAGCTCTCAATGAGCAGTTCTTC
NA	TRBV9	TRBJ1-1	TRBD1	CASSDRTGGKDTEAFF	TGTGCCAGCAGCGACAGGACAGGGGGTAAGGACACTGAAGCTTTCTTT
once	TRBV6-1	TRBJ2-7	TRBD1	CASKTGSSYEQYF	TGTGCCAGCAAGACAGGGTCGTCCTACGAGCAGTACTTC
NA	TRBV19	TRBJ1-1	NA	CASTSEPNTEAFF	TGTGCCAGTACCTCGGAACCGAACACTGAAGCTTTCTTT
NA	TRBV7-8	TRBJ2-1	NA	CASSLTRGNGERGFF	TGTGCCAGCAGCTTAACACGCGGGAATGGGGAAAGGGGGTTCTTC
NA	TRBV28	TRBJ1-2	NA	CASSNPPQRPGRYTF	TGTGCCAGCAGCAACCCCCCTCAGCGGCCGGGCCGCTACACCTTC
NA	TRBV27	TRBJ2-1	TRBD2	CASSSHGGWREGRNEQFF	TGTGCCAGCAGTTCCCACGGGGGGTGGCGGGAGGGCCGTAATGAGCAGTTCTTC
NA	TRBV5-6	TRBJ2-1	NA	CASSLVASVYNEQFF	TGTGCCAGCAGCCTAGTGGCTAGCGTATACAATGAGCAGTTCTTC
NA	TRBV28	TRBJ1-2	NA	CASSLFQPGNGYTF	TGTGCCAGCAGTTTGTTTCAACCGGGGAATGGCTACACCTTC
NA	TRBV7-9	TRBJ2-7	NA	CASSPDSGSSYEQYF	TGTGCCAGCAGCCCCGACTCGGGGAGCTCCTACGAGCAGTACTTC